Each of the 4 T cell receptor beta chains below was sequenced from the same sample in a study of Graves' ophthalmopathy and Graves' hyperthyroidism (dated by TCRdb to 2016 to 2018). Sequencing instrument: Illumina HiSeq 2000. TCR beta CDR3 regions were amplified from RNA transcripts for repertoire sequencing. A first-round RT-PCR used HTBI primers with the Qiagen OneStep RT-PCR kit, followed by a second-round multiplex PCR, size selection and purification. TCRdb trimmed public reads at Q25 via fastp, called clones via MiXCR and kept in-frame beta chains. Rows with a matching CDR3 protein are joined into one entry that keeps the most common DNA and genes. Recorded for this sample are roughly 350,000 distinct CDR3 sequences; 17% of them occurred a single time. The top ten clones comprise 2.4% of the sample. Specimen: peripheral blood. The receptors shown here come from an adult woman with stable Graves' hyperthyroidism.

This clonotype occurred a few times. This CDR3 is CASTKRGSGANVLTF. As DNA, the CDR3 is TGTGCCAGCACCAAAAGGGGGTCTGGGGCCAACGTCCTGACTTTC. The rearrangement joins TRBV6-1 to TRBJ2-6; maybe TRBD1 (6 bases). Germline V gene data show CDR1 as MNHNS and CDR2 as SASEGT. There are 15 residues in the CDR3. With 7 bases removed from V and 1 base from J, the gap between germline ends came to 11 bases.

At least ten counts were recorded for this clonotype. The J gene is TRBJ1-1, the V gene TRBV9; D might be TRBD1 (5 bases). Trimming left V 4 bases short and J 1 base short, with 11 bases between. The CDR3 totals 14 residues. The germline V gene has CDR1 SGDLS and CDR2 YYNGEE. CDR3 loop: CASSPGTSNTEAFF. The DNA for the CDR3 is TGTGCCAGCAGCCCAGGGACCTCGAACACTGAAGCTTTCTTT.

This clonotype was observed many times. The CDR3 sequence is CASRAGGSGANVLTF. CDR3 nucleotide sequence: TGTGCCAGCAGGGCTGGGGGCTCTGGGGCCAACGTCCTGACTTTC. The chain couples TRBV6-2 or TRBV6-3 to TRBJ2-6; either TRBD1 or TRBD2 may fit D (5 bases each). The V end was cut by 6 bases, the J end by 0 bases, with 9 bases between. CDR3 length equals 15 residues. Germline CDR1 reads MNHEY; CDR2 reads SVGEGT.

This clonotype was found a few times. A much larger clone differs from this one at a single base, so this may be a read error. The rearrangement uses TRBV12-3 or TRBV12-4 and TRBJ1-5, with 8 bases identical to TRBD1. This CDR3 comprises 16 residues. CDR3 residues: CANSPNRGTSRDPQHF. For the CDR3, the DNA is TGTGCCAACAGTCCGAACAGGGGGACCTCAAGGGACCCCCAGCATTTT.